Detailed here is one TCR beta chain. This sample is drawn from a study of glioma-infiltrating T cells after dendritic cell vaccination. Study as a whole: Glioblastoma patients came from Phase I and II dendritic cell vaccination trials. Autologous tumor lysate was loaded overnight onto monocyte-derived dendritic cells grown seven to eight days with IL-4 and GM-CSF.

Up to 2 ug genomic DNA was used for TCRB CDR3 amplification. Assay used: immunoSEQ multiplex PCR; TCRdb lists only in-frame clones, some missing. Here the sample spans roughly 82,000 clones, roughly 89% being singletons. The material was blood, obtained before dendritic cell vaccination. The receptor comes from a human donor with glioblastoma.

The CDR3 loop reads CASSLGRQDQETQYF. DNA of the CDR3: TGTGCCAGCAGCTTAGGTCGACAGGACCAAGAGACCCAGTACTTC. This chain uses TRBV11-3 with TRBJ2-5; weak D call: TRBD1 (6 bases). V lost 1 base and J 0 bases, leaving 9 bases between the germline ends. Germline V gene sequence: CDR1 SGHNT, CDR2 YENEEA. The CDR3 is 15 residues long.